Sequencing of this T cell receptor beta chain was carried out in a study of OX40 agonist ivuxolimab in advanced cancers. Study context: There were three patients with partial responses, one having hepatocellular carcinoma and two cutaneous melanoma.

Prior autoimmune disease or systemic immunosuppression barred patients. Collection of blood occurred at baseline, at cycle 4 day 1, and at cycle 7 day 1. Profiling relied on immunoSEQ multiplex PCR, and the TCRdb table lists in-frame clones only, not all of them. The sample yields some 110,000 clones, 85% to 95% seen once. This CDR3 is built from 15 residues. The germline gives CDR1 MDHEN, CDR2 SYDVKM. V was trimmed by 3 bases and J by 4 bases, leaving 13 bases between them. The sequence came from an adult with an advanced solid tumor such as melanoma, head and neck, liver or kidney cancer. V usage is TRBV28 and J usage is TRBJ1-3; possible D gene TRBD1, 5 bases. Source: CD4+ or CD8+ T cells sorted from blood, taken in a trial of the OX40 agonist ivuxolimab. The CDR3 is CASSLWQGSGNTIYF. The CDR3 region has the DNA TGTGCCAGCAGTTTGTGGCAGGGAAGCGGAAACACCATATATTTT.